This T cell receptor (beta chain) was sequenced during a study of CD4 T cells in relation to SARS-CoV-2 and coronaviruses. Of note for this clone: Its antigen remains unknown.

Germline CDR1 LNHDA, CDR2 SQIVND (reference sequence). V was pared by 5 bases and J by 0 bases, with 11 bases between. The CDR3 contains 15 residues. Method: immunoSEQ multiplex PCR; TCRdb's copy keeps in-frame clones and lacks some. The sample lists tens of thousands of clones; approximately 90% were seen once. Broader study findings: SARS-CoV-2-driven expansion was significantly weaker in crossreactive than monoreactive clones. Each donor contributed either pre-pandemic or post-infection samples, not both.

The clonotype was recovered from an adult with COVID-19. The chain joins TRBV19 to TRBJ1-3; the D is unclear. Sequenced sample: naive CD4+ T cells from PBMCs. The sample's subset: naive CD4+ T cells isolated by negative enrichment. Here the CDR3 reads CASSFGLRSGNTIYF. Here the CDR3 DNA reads TGTGCCAGTAGTTTTGGCCTACGCTCTGGAAACACCATATATTTT.